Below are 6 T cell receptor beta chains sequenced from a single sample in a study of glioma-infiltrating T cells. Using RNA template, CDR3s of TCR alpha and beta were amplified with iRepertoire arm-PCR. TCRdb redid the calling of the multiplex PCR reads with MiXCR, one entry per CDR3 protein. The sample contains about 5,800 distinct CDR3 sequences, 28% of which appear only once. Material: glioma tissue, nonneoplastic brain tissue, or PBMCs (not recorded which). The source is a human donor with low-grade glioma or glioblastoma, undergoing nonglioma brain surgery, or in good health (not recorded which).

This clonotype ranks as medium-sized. CDR3 nucleotides: TGTGCCAGCAGTTCTTCACAGGGGTGGGTCAGTCAGCCCCAGCATTTT. Its protein is CASSSSQGWVSQPQHF. The rearrangement joins TRBV28 to TRBJ1-5; 7 nucleotides match TRBD1. The ends lost 4 bases at V and 6 bases at J; junction bases unmatched: 12. This CDR3 spans 16 amino acids. Per germline, CDR1 MDHEN and CDR2 SYDVKM.

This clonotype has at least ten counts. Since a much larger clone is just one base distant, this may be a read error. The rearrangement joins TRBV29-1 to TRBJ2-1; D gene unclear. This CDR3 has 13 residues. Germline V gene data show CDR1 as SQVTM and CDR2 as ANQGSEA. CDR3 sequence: CGVGERRDNEQFF. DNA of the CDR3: TGCGGCGTTGGTGAACGCAGAGACAATGAGCAGTTCTTC.

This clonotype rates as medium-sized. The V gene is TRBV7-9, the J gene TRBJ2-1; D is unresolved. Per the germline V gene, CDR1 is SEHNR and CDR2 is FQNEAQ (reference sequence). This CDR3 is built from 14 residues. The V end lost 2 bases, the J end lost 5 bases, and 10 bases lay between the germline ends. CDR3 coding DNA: TGTGCCAGCAGCTTATCTGCATGGAACAATGAGCAGTTCTTC. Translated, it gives CASSLSAWNNEQFF.

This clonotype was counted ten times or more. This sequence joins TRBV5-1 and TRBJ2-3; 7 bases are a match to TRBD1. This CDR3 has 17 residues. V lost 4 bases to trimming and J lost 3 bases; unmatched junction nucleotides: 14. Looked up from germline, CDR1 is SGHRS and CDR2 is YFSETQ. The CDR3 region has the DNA TGCGCCAGCAGCCTAACGGCAGGGGGAAGGAAAACAGATACGCAGTATTTT. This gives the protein CASSLTAGGRKTDTQYF. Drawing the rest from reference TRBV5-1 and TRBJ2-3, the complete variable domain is KAGVTQTPRYLIKTRGQQVTLSCSPISGHRSVSWYQQTPGQGLQFLFEYFSETQRNKGNFPGRFSGRQFSNSRSEMNVSTLELGDSALYLCASSLTAGGRKTDTQYFGPGTRLTVL.

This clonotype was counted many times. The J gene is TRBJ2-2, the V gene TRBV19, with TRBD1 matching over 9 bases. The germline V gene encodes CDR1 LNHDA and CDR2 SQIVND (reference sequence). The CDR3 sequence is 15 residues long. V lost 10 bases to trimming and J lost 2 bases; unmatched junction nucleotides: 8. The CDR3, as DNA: TGTGCCACTACGTCGGGACAGGGTAACACCGGGGAGCTGTTTTTT. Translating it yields CATTSGQGNTGELFF.

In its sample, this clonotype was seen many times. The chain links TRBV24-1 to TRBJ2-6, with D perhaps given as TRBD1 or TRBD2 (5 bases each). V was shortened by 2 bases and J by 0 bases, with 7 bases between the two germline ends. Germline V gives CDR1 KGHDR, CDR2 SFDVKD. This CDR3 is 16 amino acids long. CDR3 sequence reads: CATSDWGSSGANVLTF. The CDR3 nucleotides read TGTGCCACCAGTGATTGGGGGAGCTCTGGGGCCAACGTCCTGACTTTC.